Below are 32 T cell receptor beta chains sequenced from a single sample in a study of radiotherapy plus CTLA-4 blockade in lung cancer. The table came from immunoSEQ multiplex PCR; TCRdb's copy has only in-frame clones and leaves some out. This table holds under 95,000 clones, more than 60% found once. The sequencing here drew on peripheral blood, taken from a patient treated with radiotherapy plus ipilimumab. These receptors all stem from a human donor with non-small cell lung cancer whose response to radiotherapy plus ipilimumab could not be evaluated. Some clones in this sample may be carry-over from other donors' samples.

V is TRBV4-2 and J is TRBJ2-2; TRBD1 aligns across 7 bases. Trimming cost V 0 bases and J 8 bases; bases outside gene matches: 9. Germline V CDR1 and CDR2: LGHNA, YNFKEQ. There are 16 residues in the CDR3. For the CDR3, the DNA is TGTGCCAGCAGCCAAGAGAACACAGGGGATAGGGGGGAGCTGTTTTTT. This codes for CASSQENTGDRGELFF.

The rearrangement joins TRBV5-1 to TRBJ2-5, with 8 positions matching TRBD1. Per germline, CDR1 SGHRS and CDR2 YFSETQ. This CDR3 is 14 amino acids long. Germline trimming cut 4 bases from V and 1 base from J; bases unmatched to any gene: 3. The CDR3 is CASSGQGSQETQYF. CDR3 nucleotides: TGCGCCAGCAGCGGACAGGGTTCCCAAGAGACCCAGTACTTC.

This clone was counted once. This chain connects TRBV5-1 to TRBJ1-6; D remains unclear. The length of the CDR3 is 17 residues. Germline V gives CDR1 SGHRS, CDR2 YFSETQ. V lost 0 bases and J lost 9, with 19 bases in between. The CDR3 region is CASSLALGREGFSPLHF. The CDR3 region has the DNA TGCGCCAGCAGCTTGGCCCTCGGCAGAGAGGGATTTTCACCCCTCCACTTT.

V usage is TRBV4-3 and J usage is TRBJ2-1; no firm D call. This CDR3 has 15 amino acids. Germline CDR1 LGHNA, CDR2 YSLEER. V lost 3 bases and J 3 bases, leaving 12 bases between the germline ends. In DNA, the CDR3 is TGCGCCAGCAGCCAGGGTCTATCGGGCTACAATGAGCAGTTCTTC. It encodes CASSQGLSGYNEQFF.

The chain employs TRBV18 and TRBJ1-1; TRBD1 matches 7 bases. The CDR3 is made up of 14 amino acids. V lost 3 bases to trimming and J lost 4 bases; unmatched junction nucleotides: 5. The germline gives CDR1 KGHSH, CDR2 LQKENI. CDR3: CASSPRDRATEAFF. As DNA, the CDR3 is TGTGCCAGCTCACCCCGTGACAGGGCCACTGAAGCTTTCTTT.

The V call is TRBV28, the J call TRBJ1-1, with 10 bases aligning to TRBD1. The J segment lost 0 bases and the V segment lost 6 bases, leaving 7 bases of the junction unmatched. The germline gives CDR1 MDHEN, CDR2 SYDVKM. The CDR3 covers 16 residues. CDR3 coding DNA: TGTGCCAGCAGCCCCGGGACAGGGGTTATGAACACTGAAGCTTTCTTT. Residues: CASSPGTGVMNTEAFF.

The genes are TRBV15 and TRBJ2-7, with 9 bases aligning to TRBD1. The ends lost 0 bases at V and 1 base at J; junction bases unmatched: 4. There are 16 residues in the CDR3. In germline, CDR1 is LNHNV, CDR2 YYDKDF (reference sequence). CDR3 amino acids: CATSREPQGASYEQYF. The CDR3 coding sequence is TGTGCCACCAGCAGAGAACCACAGGGGGCGTCCTACGAGCAGTACTTC. The full variable domain, completed using reference TRBV15 and TRBJ2-7, is DAMVIQNPRYQVTQFGKPVTLSCSQTLNHNVMYWYQQKSSQAPKLLFHYYDKDFNNEADTPDNFQSRRPNTSFCFLDIRSPGLGDTAMYLCATSREPQGASYEQYFGPGTRLTVT.

This rearrangement joins TRBV10-3 to TRBJ2-2, with 7 bases fitting TRBD2. The CDR3 runs to 16 residues. After removal of 0 bases from V and 5 bases from J, the junction contained 6 bases not matched to a gene. From germline, CDR1 is ENHRY and CDR2 SYGVKD. DNA for the CDR3: TGTGCCATCAGTGAGTCGGGACGGGAGGAAACCGGGGAGCTGTTTTTT. Protein sequence: CAISESGREETGELFF.

V usage is TRBV5-1 and J usage is TRBJ1-2; 9 bases align to TRBD1. CDR3 length equals 14 residues. The junction had 8 bases not matched to a gene; V was cut back by 3 bases and J by 8 bases. CDR1 is SGHRS, CDR2 YFSETQ, per germline. CDR3 sequence reads: CASSSGTGNRGYTF. Written as DNA, the CDR3 is TGCGCCAGCAGCTCCGGGACAGGGAATCGGGGCTACACCTTC.

Concerning this clone itself: The CDR3 end shows no conserved phenylalanine or tryptophan, and so a read error is likely. The chain joins TRBV28 to TRBJ1-6, with no clear D. Germline CDR1 and CDR2: MDHEN and SYDVKM. The CDR3 runs to 16 residues. V lost 3 bases to trimming and J lost 6 bases, with 15 bases between them. CDR3 sequence: CASSFILSPGNSPLHL. The CDR3, as DNA: TGTGCCAGCAGTTTTATACTGAGCCCGGGTAATTCACCCCTCCACCTT.

The chain joins TRBV5-4 to TRBJ1-1; unclear D gene. The ends were cut back, 4 bases at V and 2 bases at J, with 15 bases in the middle. The CDR3 contains 15 residues. Germline CDR1 and CDR2: SGHNT and YYREEE (reference sequence). The CDR3 loop reads CASSPVMGLNTEAFF. The CDR3 DNA reads as TGTGCCAGCAGCCCCGTTATGGGCCTAAACACTGAAGCTTTCTTT.

The rearrangement uses TRBV11-3 and TRBJ2-2; 11 nucleotides align to TRBD1. The CDR3 totals 16 residues. CDR1 and CDR2 from the germline V gene are SGHNT and YENEEA. J lost 6 bases, V lost 5 bases, and 8 bases had no gene match. The CDR3 reads CASSRGQGAKAGELFF. DNA of the CDR3: TGTGCCAGCAGCCGAGGACAGGGGGCTAAGGCCGGGGAGCTGTTTTTT.

The chain uses TRBV4-1 and TRBJ1-5; 8 nucleotides match TRBD1. J was trimmed by 5 bases and V by 5 bases; bases with no gene match: 17. CDR3 length: 18 amino acids. Germline-derived CDR1 and CDR2 are MGHRA and YSYEKL. CDR3 bases: TGCGCCAGCAGCGAACCGGGACAGGCCAGGGGAATATATCAGCCCCAGCATTTT. Amino acids: CASSEPGQARGIYQPQHF.

The chain has TRBV5-6 and TRBJ2-6; TRBD1 matches at 7 bases. The CDR3 is 18 residues long. After removal of 2 bases from V and 0 bases from J, the junction contained 8 bases not matched to a gene. Germline CDR1 is SGHDT and CDR2 is YYEEEE. The CDR3 nucleotides are TGTGCCAGCAGCTTTCGACAGGGCTCCCTCTCTGGGGCCAACGTCCTGACTTTC. Protein product: CASSFRQGSLSGANVLTF.

This chain links TRBV4-2 with TRBJ1-6; 10 bases fit TRBD1. CDR1 LGHNA and CDR2 YNFKEQ come from the germline V gene. The V and J ends lost 1 base and 7 bases, in that order; junction bases with no gene match: 1. This CDR3 region has 15 residues. The CDR3 DNA sequence: TGTGCCAGCAGCCAAGGGGGACAGGGGAATTCACCCCTCCACTTT. Translation: CASSQGGQGNSPLHF.

This clone was detected a few times. The chain is built from TRBV11-2 and TRBJ2-5, with 10 nucleotides matching TRBD2. This CDR3 has 17 residues. Germline V CDR1 and CDR2: SGHAT, FQNNGV. Losses at the gene ends were 4 bases for V and 5 bases for J; bases not matched to a gene: 13. The CDR3 DNA sequence: TGTGCCAGCAGCTCCTGGATCTTAGCGGGGGGCGGGGAGACCCAGTACTTC. Translated: CASSSWILAGGGETQYF.

There are a few counts of this clone. This chain uses TRBV18 with TRBJ1-5, with a weak D call TRBD1 (5 bases). The germline CDR1 and CDR2 sequences are KGHSH and LQKENI. Trimming cost V 1 base and J 6 bases, with 16 bases left between them. The CDR3 has 16 residues. In DNA, the CDR3 is TGTGCCAGCTCACCACGGTCCATAGGGGTCGGTCAGCCCCAGCATTTT. The encoded protein is CASSPRSIGVGQPQHF.

The rearrangement joins TRBV6-5 to TRBJ1-3, with 8 bases identical to TRBD1. This CDR3 has 14 amino acids. Losses at the gene ends were 6 bases for V and 7 bases for J; bases not matched to a gene: 8. Germline CDR1 reads MNHEY; CDR2 reads SVGAGI. CDR3 amino acids: CASSTGQGGNTIYF. CDR3 in DNA: TGTGCCAGCAGCACCGGACAGGGAGGGAACACCATATATTTT.

The chain uses TRBV11-1 and TRBJ1-4, with a possible D match to TRBD1 (5 bases). This CDR3 spans 14 amino acids. Trimming shortened V by 0 bases and J by 6 bases, and 8 bases separated the two germline ends. Germline lookup yields CDR1 SGHAT and CDR2 FQDESV (reference sequence). This chain's CDR3 is CASSLAPGDEKLFF. The CDR3 nucleotides are TGTGCCAGCAGCTTAGCGCCGGGGGATGAAAAACTGTTTTTT.

The chain employs TRBV9 and TRBJ2-2, with D possibly being TRBD2 (5 bases). Trimming removed 4 bases at V and 7 bases at J, with 14 bases between. The germline V gene encodes CDR1 SGDLS and CDR2 YYNGEE. This CDR3 is built from 14 residues. The CDR3 reads CASSPTPTSGELFF. The DNA for the CDR3 is TGTGCCAGCAGCCCAACTCCTACTAGCGGGGAGCTGTTTTTT. The entire variable domain, with the rest obtained from reference TRBV9 and TRBJ2-2, is as follows: DSGVTQTPKHLITATGQRVTLRCSPRSGDLSVYWYQQSLDQGLQFLIQYYNGEERAKGNILERFSAQQFPDLHSELNLSSLELGDSALYFCASSPTPTSGELFFGEGSRLTVL.

The chain uses TRBV7-2 and TRBJ2-3, with 8 bases identical to TRBD2. CDR3 length: 14 amino acids. The trim removed 3 bases at V and 5 bases at J, leaving 4 bases unmatched. Germline V gene sequence: CDR1 SGHTA, CDR2 FQGNSA. As DNA, the CDR3 is TGTGCCAGCAGCTTGTCGGGGGGGATAGATACGCAGTATTTT. Its protein is CASSLSGGIDTQYF.

The chain employs TRBV7-9 and TRBJ2-5, with D possibly being TRBD2 (5 bases). The germline V gene encodes CDR1 SEHNR and CDR2 FQNEAQ (reference sequence). This CDR3 is 16 amino acids long. V lost 5 bases and J lost 0, with 16 bases in between. The CDR3 loop reads CASSPAAVIHQETQYF. CDR3 DNA: TGTGCCAGCAGCCCAGCGGCGGTAATCCACCAAGAGACCCAGTACTTC.

About this clone: The junction and the germline gene differ at one end; a read error may be behind it. Other DNA sequences of this sample code for an identical CDR3. The chain has TRBV7-2 and TRBJ2-2; TRBD2 is a possible D gene (6 bases). The germline CDR1 and CDR2 sequences are SGHTA and FQGNSA. The CDR3 sequence is 16 residues long. The CDR3 here is CASTRGAGPNTGELFF. CDR3 nucleotide sequence: TGTGCCAGCACCCGAGGGGCGGGACCGAACACCGGGGAACTGTTTTTT.

This sequence joins TRBV5-6 and TRBJ1-4; 10 bases are a match to TRBD1. V was pared by 6 bases and J by 6 bases, with 5 bases of the junction left unmatched. The germline gives CDR1 SGHDT, CDR2 YYEEEE. CDR3 length: 14 amino acids. The CDR3 here is CASNLGTGDEKLFF. The CDR3 bases are TGTGCCAGCAACCTAGGGACAGGGGATGAAAAACTGTTTTTT.

This chain uses TRBV13 with TRBJ2-2; weak D call: TRBD2 (6 bases). The CDR3 is 16 amino acids. Germline lookup yields CDR1 PRHDT and CDR2 FYEKMQ (reference sequence). Trimming stripped 5 bases from V and 8 bases from J, with 21 bases between. The CDR3 protein is CASSPMLAALGGELFF. CDR3 nucleotide sequence: TGTGCCAGCAGCCCAATGTTAGCGGCCCTCGGGGGGGAGCTGTTTTTT.

The rearrangement links TRBV12-5 to TRBJ2-7; D is perhaps TRBD2 (5 bases). V shed 2 bases and J shed 1 base, with 15 bases lying between them. CDR3 size: 16 residues. Per germline, CDR1 LGHNT and CDR2 FRNRAP. This chain's CDR3 is CASGLRVERRSYEQYF. For the CDR3, the DNA is TGTGCTAGTGGTTTGAGGGTCGAAAGGAGGTCCTACGAGCAGTACTTC.

This chain uses TRBV6-6 with TRBJ2-7; TRBD1 matches at 9 bases. The CDR3 loop spans 14 amino acids. After removal of 6 bases from V and 3 bases from J, the junction contained 6 bases not matched to a gene. The germline V gene has CDR1 MNHNY and CDR2 SVGAGI (reference sequence). The CDR3 loop reads CASSGGTGNYEQYF. The CDR3 coding sequence is TGTGCCAGCAGCGGCGGGACAGGGAACTACGAGCAGTACTTC.

This sequence joins TRBV2 and TRBJ2-1, with 7 positions matching TRBD1. Looked up from germline, CDR1 is SNHLY and CDR2 is FYNNEI. Trimming at V came to 6 bases and at J to 2 bases, leaving 10 bases not matched to a gene. This CDR3 has 16 residues. The CDR3 region has the DNA TGTGCCAGCAGCCTTGCGACAGGGATGACCTACAATGAGCAGTTCTTC. Encoded protein: CASSLATGMTYNEQFF. The complete variable domain, with remaining parts taken from reference TRBV2 and TRBJ2-1, reads EPEVTQTPSHQVTQMGQEVILRCVPISNHLYFYWYRQILGQKVEFLVSFYNNEISEKSEIFDDQFSVERPDGSNFTLKIRSTKLEDSAMYFCASSLATGMTYNEQFFGPGTRLTVL.

The rearrangement uses TRBV7-2 and TRBJ2-5; weak D call: TRBD1 (5 bases). The CDR3 has 15 residues. Trimming removed 4 bases at V and 4 bases at J, with 16 bases between. Germline loops: CDR1 SGHTA, CDR2 FQGNSA. CDR3 nucleotide sequence: TGTGCCAGCAGCTGGATCCAGGGTTGGGGAGAGACCCAGTACTTC. Its translation is CASSWIQGWGETQYF.

The chain couples TRBV5-4 to TRBJ2-3; TRBD1 aligns across 10 bases. This CDR3 is built from 16 residues. CDR1 and CDR2 from the germline V gene are SGHNT and YYREEE (reference sequence). The trim removed 2 bases at V and 1 base at J, leaving 4 bases unmatched. The CDR3 nucleotides are TGTGCCAGCAGCTTCGGAGGACAGGGGGGCACAGATACGCAGTATTTT. Translating it yields CASSFGGQGGTDTQYF.

This clone showed up just a few times. J is TRBJ1-2 and V is TRBV29-1, with TRBD1 identical over 9 bases. Per germline, CDR1 SQVTM and CDR2 ANQGSEA. Trimming cost V 7 bases and J 1 base; bases outside gene matches: 4. This CDR3 has 13 residues. The CDR3, as DNA: TGCAGCGCCGCGGGACAGGGTAACTATGGCTACACCTTC. Translated: CSAAGQGNYGYTF.

The chain employs TRBV5-1 and TRBJ1-2, with a weak D call TRBD1 (5 bases). V was cut by 0 bases and J by 6 bases, with 12 bases left in between. In germline, CDR1 is SGHRS, CDR2 YFSETQ. The CDR3 spans 14 residues. CDR3 sequence: CASSLEAGWNGYTF. The CDR3 nucleotides are TGCGCCAGCAGCTTGGAGGCAGGGTGGAATGGCTACACCTTC.